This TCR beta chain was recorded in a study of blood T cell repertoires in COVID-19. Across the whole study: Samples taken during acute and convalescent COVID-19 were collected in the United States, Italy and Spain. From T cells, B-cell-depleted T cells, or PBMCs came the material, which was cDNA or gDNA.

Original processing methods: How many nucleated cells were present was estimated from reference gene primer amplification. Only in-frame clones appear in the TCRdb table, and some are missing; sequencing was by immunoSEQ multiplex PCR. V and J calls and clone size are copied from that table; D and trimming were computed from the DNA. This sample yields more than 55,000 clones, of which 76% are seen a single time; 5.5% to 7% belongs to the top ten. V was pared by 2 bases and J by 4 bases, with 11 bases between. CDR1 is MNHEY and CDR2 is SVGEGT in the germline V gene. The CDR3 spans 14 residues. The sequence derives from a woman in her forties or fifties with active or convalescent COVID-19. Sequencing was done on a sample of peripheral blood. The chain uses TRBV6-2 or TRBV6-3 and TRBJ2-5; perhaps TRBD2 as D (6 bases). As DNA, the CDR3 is TGTGCCAGCAGTTACCGTGGAGCGGGAGAGACCCAGTACTTC. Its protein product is CASSYRGAGETQYF.